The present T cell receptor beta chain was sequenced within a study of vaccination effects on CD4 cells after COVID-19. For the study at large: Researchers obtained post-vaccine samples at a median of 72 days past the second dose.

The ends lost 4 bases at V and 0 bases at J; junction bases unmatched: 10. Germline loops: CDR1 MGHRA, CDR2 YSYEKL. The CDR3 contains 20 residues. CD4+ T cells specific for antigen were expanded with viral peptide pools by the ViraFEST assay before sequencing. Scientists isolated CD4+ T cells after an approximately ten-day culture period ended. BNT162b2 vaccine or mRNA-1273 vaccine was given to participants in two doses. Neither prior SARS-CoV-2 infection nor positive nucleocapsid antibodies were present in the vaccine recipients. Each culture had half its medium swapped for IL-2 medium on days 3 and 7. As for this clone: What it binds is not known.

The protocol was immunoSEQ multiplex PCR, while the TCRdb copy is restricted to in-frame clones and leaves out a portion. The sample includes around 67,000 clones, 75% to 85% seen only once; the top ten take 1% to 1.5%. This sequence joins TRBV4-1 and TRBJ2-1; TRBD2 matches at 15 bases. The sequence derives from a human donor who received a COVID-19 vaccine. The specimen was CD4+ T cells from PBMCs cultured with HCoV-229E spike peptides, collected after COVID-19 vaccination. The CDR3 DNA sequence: TGCGCCAGCAGCCCGTTCGGACTAGCGGGGGGGCCGAGCTCCTACAATGAGCAGTTCTTC. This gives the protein CASSPFGLAGGPSSYNEQFF.